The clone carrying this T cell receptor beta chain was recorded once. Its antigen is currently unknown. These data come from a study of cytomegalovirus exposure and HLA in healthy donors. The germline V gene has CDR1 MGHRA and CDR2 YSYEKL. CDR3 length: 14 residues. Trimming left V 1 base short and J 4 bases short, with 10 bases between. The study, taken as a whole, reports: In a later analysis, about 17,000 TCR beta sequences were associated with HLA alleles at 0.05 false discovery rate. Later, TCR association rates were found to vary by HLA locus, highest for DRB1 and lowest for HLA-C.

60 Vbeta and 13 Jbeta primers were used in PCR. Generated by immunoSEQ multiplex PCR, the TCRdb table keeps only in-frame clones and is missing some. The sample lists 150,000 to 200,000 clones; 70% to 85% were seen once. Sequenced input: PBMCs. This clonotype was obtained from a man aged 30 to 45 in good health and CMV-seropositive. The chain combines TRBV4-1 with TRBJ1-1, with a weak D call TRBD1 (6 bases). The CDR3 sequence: CASSQVAGVTEAFF. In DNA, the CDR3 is TGCGCCAGCAGCCAAGTCGCAGGGGTCACTGAAGCTTTCTTT.